This record looks at one T cell receptor beta chain sequence and its context. Its target is not known. Germline V gene sequence: CDR1 MGHDK, CDR2 SYGVNS. With V trimmed by 2 bases and J by 7 bases, 4 bases remained unmatched. The CDR3 totals 14 residues. The data were obtained in a study of cytomegalovirus exposure and HLA in healthy donors. Study observations and caveats: Immune exposure information available was restricted to CMV serostatus. Some highly shared sequence variants likely arose as a pipeline artifact. The study dropped some indistinguishable V segments, TRBV6-2 and TRBV6-3 among them.

The PCR contained 60 Vbeta and 13 Jbeta primers. Some clones are missing from TCRdb's copy, which holds only in-frame ones; the method was immunoSEQ multiplex PCR. The sample includes 150,000 to 200,000 clones, around 81% seen only once; the top ten take about 2.2%. The sample comprised PBMCs. This rearrangement joins TRBV25-1 to TRBJ2-4; 8 bases are a match to TRBD2. The source is a woman aged 30 to 39 in good health and CMV-seronegative. CDR3: CASSEGSGGNIQYF. CDR3 DNA: TGTGCCAGCAGTGAAGGTTCGGGGGGGAACATTCAGTACTTC.